Here is one T cell receptor beta chain with its context. Produced via immunoSEQ multiplex PCR; TCRdb's table is partial and in-frame only. The sample carries some 130,000 clones, just over 90% recorded once. Prior autoimmune disease or systemic immunosuppression barred patients. V was trimmed by 8 bases and J by 4 bases, leaving 16 bases between them. This CDR3 contains 13 residues. Germline V CDR1 and CDR2: SGHKS, YYEKEE (reference sequence). The source of the sample is a study of OX40 agonist ivuxolimab in advanced cancers. Study-level information: Those treated in dose escalation had hepatocellular carcinoma, melanoma, renal cell cancer or head and neck cancer.

The chain combines TRBV5-5 with TRBJ2-7, with D perhaps assigned TRBD1 or TRBD2 (5 bases each). This specimen consisted of CD4+ or CD8+ T cells sorted from blood, obtained in a trial of the OX40 agonist ivuxolimab. The receptor was derived from an adult with an advanced solid tumor such as melanoma, head and neck, liver or kidney cancer. The CDR3 spells CASQLGDGYEQYF. The CDR3, as DNA: TGTGCCAGTCAGCTAGGGGACGGGTACGAGCAGTACTTC.